Listed below are T cell receptor beta chains from one sample, sequenced in a study of blood T cell repertoires in COVID-19. Data came from immunoSEQ multiplex PCR; TCRdb stores just in-frame clones and leaves some out. Among 64,000 or so clones, less than 85% were seen once, and the ten largest hold about 10%. Sequencing used peripheral blood. The source of these receptors is a human donor in a cohort sampled during active COVID-19. The CDR3 runs from the conserved cysteine through the conserved F or W. D genes are given only for firm matches. Size is stated for part of the rows, as once, few or many counts, or as a class when the clone is expanded.

TRBJ2-7 . . TRBV6-5 CASSYGAGGHYEQYF TGTGCCAGCAGTTACGGGGCAGGGGGGCACTACGAGCAGTACTTC
TRBJ2-5 . . TRBV24-1 CATSDGGTANQETQYF TGTGCCACCAGTGATGGGGGGACAGCTAATCAAGAGACCCAGTACTTC
TRBJ2-1 . . TRBV3-1/TRBV3-2 CASSQDRLRAASSYNEQFF TGTGCCAGCAGCCAAGATAGGTTGCGAGCGGCGAGCTCCTACAATGAGCAGTTCTTC
TRBJ2-5 . . TRBV15 CATSRVGGGSGETQYF TGTGCCACCAGCAGAGTCGGTGGGGGGTCGGGAGAGACCCAGTACTTC
TRBJ1-2 . . TRBV11-2 CASWEGTGYTF TGTGCCAGCTGGGAGGGCACCGGCTACACCTTC
TRBJ2-7 once TRBD2 TRBV18 CASSQTSGSGYEQYF TGTGCCAGCTCCCAAACTAGCGGGAGCGGTTACGAGCAGTACTTC
TRBJ2-7 . TRBD2 TRBV19 CASSIGLAGVAF TGTGCCAGTAGTATCGGACTAGCGGGAGTTGCCTTC
TRBJ1-2 . TRBD1 TRBV5-1 CASKGQGNYGYTF TGCGCCAGCAAGGGACAGGGAAACTATGGCTACACCTTC
TRBJ2-7 . . TRBV18 CASSGREVYEQYF TGTGCCAGCTCGGGCAGGGAAGTGTACGAGCAGTACTTC
TRBJ1-5 . . TRBV7-2 CASSLGLQGGGQPQHF TGTGCCAGCAGCTTAGGTCTACAGGGCGGGGGTCAGCCCCAGCATTTT
TRBJ2-3 . TRBD2 TRBV11-2 CASSARTSGPGGNTQYF TGTGCCAGCAGCGCCAGGACTAGCGGGCCGGGGGGGAATACGCAGTATTTT
TRBJ2-1 . . TRBV6-6 CASAPGGTFDEQFF TGTGCCAGCGCCCCCGGCGGGACGTTCGATGAGCAGTTCTTC